The clone carrying this T cell receptor beta chain showed up many times. TCRdb re-called the multiplex PCR reads through MiXCR, storing one row per CDR3 protein. The data hold 85,000 to 130,000 distinct CDR3 sequences, with about 20% observed a single time. This record belongs to a study of breast tumors, draining lymph nodes, adjacent tissues. Axillary draining lymph nodes of breast cancer patients supplied the node samples. Germline V gives CDR1 MNHEY, CDR2 SVGEGT. Trimming cost V 5 bases and J 1 base; bases outside gene matches: 8. CDR3 size: 17 residues. The source of this sequence is a female donor with breast cancer. Some clones in this sample may be carry-over from other donors' samples. The sequenced sample was axillary lymph node tissue. The chain recombines TRBV6-2 or TRBV6-3 with TRBJ2-1, with TRBD2 matching over 10 bases. The DNA for the CDR3 is TGTGCCAGCAGTGGAGCGGGAGGGTTTAAGTCCTACAATGAGCAGTTCTTC. This translates into CASSGAGGFKSYNEQFF.